Following are 19 T cell receptor beta chains from one sample sequenced in a study of blood T cell repertoires in COVID-19. The assay was immunoSEQ multiplex PCR, and TCRdb's table has in-frame clones only and misses some. The sample has 180,000 or so clones, roughly nine tenths seen once. Sequencing was done on a sample of peripheral blood. The receptors come from an older woman with COVID-19, enrolled during active disease.

V gene TRBV7-2 combines with J gene TRBJ2-2, with a possible D match to TRBD1 (5 bases). CDR1 is SGHTA and CDR2 is FQGNSA in the germline V gene. With 1 base removed from V and 1 base from J, the gap between germline ends came to 7 bases. The CDR3 sequence is 15 residues long. CDR3 protein: CASSLGQGNTGELFF. CDR3 DNA: TGTGCCAGCAGCTTAGGTCAGGGGAACACCGGGGAGCTGTTTTTT.

The genes are TRBV6-5 and TRBJ1-1; 7 bases map to TRBD1. The length of the CDR3 is 14 residues. Trimming cost V 2 bases and J 3 bases; bases outside gene matches: 3. CDR1 MNHEY and CDR2 SVGAGI come from the germline V gene. CDR3 nucleotide sequence: TGTGCCAGCAGTTACCTAACAGGGGACACTGAAGCTTTCTTT. The encoded protein is CASSYLTGDTEAFF.

The chain couples TRBV5-8 to TRBJ1-4; 8 bases map to TRBD1. V trimming: 3 bases; J trimming: 2 bases; junction bases outside the gene matches: 0. This CDR3 comprises 14 residues. The germline V gene encodes CDR1 SGHTS and CDR2 YDEGEE. The CDR3 protein is CASSWTGTNEKLFF. The CDR3 bases are TGTGCCAGCAGCTGGACAGGGACTAATGAAAAACTGTTTTTT.

CDR3 bases: TGTGCCAGTAGTATAAAAGGCAGGGCGAACACTGAAGCTTTCTTT. Its protein product is CASSIKGRANTEAFF. The chain has TRBV19 and TRBJ1-1, with D tentatively TRBD1 (5 bases). Germline V gives CDR1 LNHDA, CDR2 SQIVND (reference sequence). Trimming removed 2 bases at V and 1 base at J, with 11 bases between. This CDR3 is built from 15 residues.

This chain uses TRBV11-1 with TRBJ1-2; 9 bases map to TRBD1. Germline trimming cut 3 bases from V and 4 bases from J; bases unmatched to any gene: 6. Germline V lookup: CDR1 SGHAT, CDR2 FQDESV (reference sequence). This CDR3 is 15 amino acids long. The CDR3 nucleotides read TGTGCCAGCAGCTTGACGGGACAGGGATTCTATGGCTACACCTTC. It codes for CASSLTGQGFYGYTF.

This clone was seen a single time. The chain combines TRBV19 with TRBJ2-3, with 7 bases fitting TRBD2. The V gene end was trimmed by 4 bases and the J gene end by 4 bases; junction bases not matched to a gene: 11. In germline, CDR1 is LNHDA, CDR2 SQIVND (reference sequence). There are 16 residues in the CDR3. CDR3 in amino acids: CASSRRFGGSSDTQYF. The DNA for the CDR3 is TGTGCCAGTAGTAGACGCTTTGGCGGGAGCTCAGATACGCAGTATTTT.

The CDR3 protein is CASSKGREGQATDTQYF. Here the CDR3 DNA reads TGTGCCAGCAGCAAAGGTAGGGAAGGACAGGCCACAGATACGCAGTATTTT. The V gene is TRBV21-1, the J gene TRBJ2-3; the table's TRBD1 call for D was not verified on the DNA. TRBV21-1 is a listed pseudogene. The CDR3 sequence is 17 residues long.

V usage is TRBV5-1 and J usage is TRBJ1-2; D not certain. The CDR3 covers 12 residues. V gave up 2 bases and J gave up 7 bases, with 9 bases separating them. The germline CDR1 and CDR2 sequences are SGHRS and YFSETQ. CDR3 sequence reads: CASSFPPGGYTF. Here the CDR3 DNA reads TGCGCCAGCAGCTTCCCCCCCGGTGGCTACACCTTC.

The CDR3 region is CAGGPLNTEAFF. The CDR3 nucleotides read TGTGCTGGGGGACCTCTGAACACTGAAGCTTTCTTT. The chain couples TRBV30 to TRBJ1-1; D might be TRBD1 (5 bases). This CDR3 is 12 amino acids long. Per the germline V gene, CDR1 is GTSNPN and CDR2 is SVGIG (reference sequence).

This chain joins TRBV19 and TRBJ1-5; D is uncertain. The CDR3 totals 14 residues. Germline CDR1 reads LNHDA; CDR2 reads SQIVND (reference sequence). V was pared by 3 bases and J by 4 bases, with 10 bases between. The CDR3 nucleotides read TGTGCCAGTAGTATCCGCAGGTGGAATCAGCCCCAGCATTTT. This sequence encodes CASSIRRWNQPQHF.

The gene calls are TRBV6-5 and TRBJ2-3, with D tentatively TRBD1 (5 bases). Trimming removed 5 bases at V and 2 bases at J, with 11 bases between. Germline V gives CDR1 MNHEY, CDR2 SVGAGI. The CDR3 length is 14 residues. DNA of the CDR3: TGTGCCAGCAGTCCTCAGGGAAACACAGATACGCAGTATTTT. Its translation is CASSPQGNTDTQYF.

The CDR3 is CAIRGTGGFETQYF. The CDR3 DNA reads TGTGCCATCAGGGGGACAGGGGGCTTCGAGACCCAGTACTTC. The J gene is TRBJ2-5, the V gene TRBV10-3; 12 positions match TRBD1. CDR3 length equals 14 residues. CDR1 is ENHRY and CDR2 is SYGVKD in the germline V gene. J gave up 5 bases and V 6 bases, and 4 bases lay outside the gene matches.

This chain connects TRBV4-3 to TRBJ1-2, with TRBD1 as a possible D gene (5 bases). This CDR3 region has 16 residues. The V end was cut by 0 bases, the J end by 3 bases, with 14 bases between. The V gene's germline CDR1 is LGHNA and CDR2 YSLEER. This CDR3 is CASSQDWKGRYYGYTF. The CDR3 region has the DNA TGCGCCAGCAGCCAAGATTGGAAGGGGAGGTACTATGGCTACACCTTC.

The J gene is TRBJ2-7, the V gene TRBV28; 7 nucleotides align to TRBD1. The germline V gene has CDR1 MDHEN and CDR2 SYDVKM. The CDR3 is 16 amino acids. V shed 7 bases, J shed 1 base, and the junction held 13 bases outside the gene matches. The CDR3 region has the DNA TGTGCCAGCACGACCTATCCGGGACAGACTTCCTACGAGCAGTACTTC. Translating gives CASTTYPGQTSYEQYF.

The table lists this clone with a count of one. The chain has TRBV12-3 or TRBV12-4 and TRBJ1-2; D ambiguous. V lost 2 bases to trimming and J lost 2 bases, with 6 bases between them. The CDR3 consists of 13 residues. CDR3 amino acids: CASSLPRNYGYTF. Written as DNA, the CDR3 is TGTGCCAGCAGTTTACCCAGGAACTATGGCTACACCTTC.

The rearrangement links TRBV12-5 to TRBJ2-7; D might be TRBD2 (5 bases). V lost 0 bases to trimming and J lost 3 bases, with 12 bases between them. Germline CDR1 reads LGHNT; CDR2 reads FRNRAP. This CDR3 has 15 residues. CDR3 residues: CASGLVPNGGYEQYF. CDR3 coding DNA: TGTGCTAGTGGTTTGGTGCCTAATGGAGGCTACGAGCAGTACTTC.

The chain couples TRBV6-5 to TRBJ1-5; D possibly corresponds to TRBD1 (5 bases). CDR3 length: 16 residues. Germline-derived CDR1 and CDR2 are MNHEY and SVGAGI. V lost 4 bases, J lost 0 bases, and 13 bases lay in between. The CDR3 loop is CASSLRGSLSNQPQHF. In DNA, the CDR3 is TGTGCCAGCAGTTTACGGGGGTCCCTTAGCAATCAGCCCCAGCATTTT.

The chain combines TRBV11-2 with TRBJ2-1; 7 positions match TRBD2. Germline CDR1 and CDR2: SGHAT and FQNNGV. This CDR3 has 11 amino acids. Losses at the gene ends were 5 bases for V and 11 bases for J; bases not matched to a gene: 3. The CDR3 region has the DNA TGTGCCAGCAGCGACGGGACTAAGCAGTTCTTC. It specifies CASSDGTKQFF.

The rearrangement joins TRBV28 to TRBJ1-3; 8 bases align to TRBD1. Trimming cost V 3 bases and J 0 bases; bases outside gene matches: 4. CDR1 is MDHEN, CDR2 SYDVKM, per germline. The CDR3 extends over 16 amino acids. The CDR3 DNA follows: TGTGCCAGCAGTTTTGGTCAGGGGGCCTCTGGAAACACCATATATTTT. Protein: CASSFGQGASGNTIYF.